This TCR beta chain was observed in a study of blood T cell repertoires in COVID-19. For the study at large: T cells, B-cell-depleted T cells, or PBMCs provided the cDNA or gDNA that served as material.

Those designated as exposed participants met a COVID-19 case within 2 weeks before study entry. V lost 0 bases to trimming and J lost 9 bases, with 9 bases between them. CDR3 length: 13 residues. Germline CDR1 reads LGHDT; CDR2 reads YNNKEL (reference sequence). The sample holds a few counts of this clone. Assay used: immunoSEQ multiplex PCR; TCRdb lists only in-frame clones, some missing. The sample holds hundreds of thousands of clones; around 90% are singletons and the top ten take 0.87%. The V gene is TRBV3-1 (or the pseudogene TRBV3-2), the J gene TRBJ1-5; D remains ambiguous. Sequenced material: PBMCs or T cells enriched from blood (not recorded which). The clonotype was recovered from a man aged 50-59 years who had been exposed to COVID-19. For the CDR3, the DNA is TGTGCCAGCAGCCAAGATGGAGGTGGGCCCCAGCATTTT. It specifies CASSQDGGGPQHF.